This entry describes one TCR beta chain. An even split of each subset's genomic DNA across several immunoSEQ plates was performed. Study processing details: Filtering differed, since immunoSEQ gave only junction sequences and no quality scores. Using immunoSEQ multiplex PCR, the repertoire was profiled, and TCRdb retains in-frame clones only, with some absent. The V and J calls and clone size come from that table; D and trimming were worked out from the DNA. The table has roughly 2.4 million clones, almost 96% seen once. The sample originates from a study of shared clonotypes between healthy human individuals. This CDR3 contains 15 residues. The V end lost 1 base, the J end lost 3 bases, and 13 bases lay between the germline ends. CDR1 and CDR2 from the germline V gene are SGHTS and YDEGEE.

The receptor was isolated from a man aged 18 to 29 in good health. Sequenced input: naive CD4+ T cells sorted from blood. Subset given: CD45RA+ positively selected. The chain has TRBV5-8 and TRBJ2-5, with D perhaps matching TRBD1 (6 bases). The DNA of the CDR3 is TGTGCCAGCAGCTTGAACAGGGCTAATGAAGAGACCCAGTACTTC. Translated: CASSLNRANEETQYF.